This T cell receptor beta chain is drawn from a study of blood T cells in healthy people across ages. After removal of 5 bases from V and 3 bases from J, the junction contained 2 bases not matched to a gene. The CDR3 loop spans 14 amino acids. CDR1 is MGHDK and CDR2 is SYGVNS in the germline V gene. Donors ranged from about 6 to 95 years old and were healthy Caucasians in Russia. Around 9 milliliters of peripheral blood were drawn from each donor into EDTA-treated tubes. Study findings and constraints: Significant beta diversity loss was already apparent by age roughly 40, declining roughly linearly.

It was with a sample-barcoded 5' primer and a J-beta primer mix that a second PCR of roughly 6 to 11 cycles was run. TCRdb used MiXCR to reprocess the 5' RACE reads, holding one entry per CDR3 protein. The table has about 640,000 distinct CDR3 sequences, about 43% seen once; the top ten hold roughly 30%. Comment on this clonotype: What it recognizes is unknown.

Sequenced: blood. The J gene is TRBJ2-3, the V gene TRBV25-1, with TRBD2 matching 10 bases. The source is a man older than 75 in good health. DNA of the CDR3: TGTGCCAGCAGTACTAGCGGGGTAACAGATACGCAGTATTTT. The encoded protein is CASSTSGVTDTQYF. Variable domain in full (rest from reference TRBV25-1 and TRBJ2-3): EADIYQTPRYLVIGTGKKITLECSQTMGHDKMYWYQQDPGMELHLIHYSYGVNSTEKGDLSSESTVSRIRTEHFPLTLESARPSHTSQYLCASSTSGVTDTQYFGPGTRLTVL.